The source of this T cell receptor (beta chain) is a study of cytomegalovirus exposure and HLA in healthy donors. Looking at the study overall: Later, an analysis reported that the 110 or so validation repertoires had used the same platform as the 500 to 800 first-cohort repertoires.

Sequenced by immunoSEQ multiplex PCR; TCRdb stores in-frame clones only, minus some. The table has roughly 230,000 clones, 90% seen once. Germline CDR1 reads MDHEN; CDR2 reads SYDVKM. V lost 4 bases and J lost 9; bases outside the gene matches: 11. The CDR3 has 16 residues. The J gene is TRBJ1-5, the V gene TRBV28; 11 bases fit TRBD1. Sequencing was done on a sample of PBMCs. The clonotype originates from a woman under 40 in good health and CMV-seronegative. CDR3 protein: CASSSGDRGLTGPQHF. CDR3 nucleotide sequence: TGTGCCAGCAGTTCCGGGGACAGGGGGTTGACAGGGCCCCAGCATTTT.